Below are 26 T cell receptor beta chains sequenced from a single sample in a study of shared clonotypes between healthy human individuals. Cells designated naive CD8 were CD45RO-negative and were positively selected for CCR7, with terminally differentiated effector memory CD45RA+ cells excluded. Libraries were prepared by immunoSEQ multiplex PCR; TCRdb keeps only in-frame clonotypes and omits some of them. The sample holds some 2.1 million clones, around 93% seen once. Sequencing was performed on naive CD8+ T cells from PBMCs. The receptors derive from a man aged 18 to 29 in good health. Some clones in this sample may be carry-over from other donors' samples.

J is TRBJ1-1 and V is TRBV6-5; TRBD1 aligns across 7 bases. The V segment lost 5 bases and the J segment 5 bases; nucleotides outside the gene matches: 8. Germline V gene data show CDR1 as MNHEY and CDR2 as SVGAGI. This CDR3 is 14 amino acids long. CDR3 loop: CASSLKSTGTEAFF. CDR3 coding DNA: TGTGCCAGCAGTCTAAAATCGACAGGGACTGAAGCTTTCTTT.

The CDR3 DNA is TGTGCCAGCAGCTCGGGAGTTGATACGCAGTATTTT. This sequence encodes CASSSGVDTQYF. This chain connects TRBV7-2 to TRBJ2-3; a possible D gene is TRBD2 (6 bases). CDR1 and CDR2 (germline): SGHTA, FQGNSA. This CDR3 contains 12 residues. Between the trimmed V and J ends, which lost 4 bases and 6 bases, there was a span of 8 bases. Using reference TRBV7-2 and TRBJ2-3 for the parts outside the CDR3, the full variable domain is GAGVSQSPSNKVTEKGKDVELRCDPISGHTALYWYRQSLGQGLEFLIYFQGNSAPDKSGLPSDRFSAERTGGSVSTLTIQRTQQEDSAVYLCASSSGVDTQYFGPGTRLTVL.

The chain carries TRBV5-1 and TRBJ2-5; tentative D call: TRBD1 (5 bases). The germline V gene has CDR1 SGHRS and CDR2 YFSETQ. CDR3 length: 17 amino acids. The V and J ends lost 2 bases and 5 bases respectively, with 22 bases between them. CDR3: CASSFVGLRVRGETQYF. The CDR3 DNA follows: TGCGCCAGCAGCTTCGTGGGGCTGCGAGTCCGTGGGGAGACCCAGTACTTC.

The V gene is TRBV29-1, the J gene TRBJ1-1; D uncertain. This CDR3 contains 13 residues. The germline CDR1 and CDR2 sequences are SQVTM and ANQGSEA. The V and J ends lost 3 bases and 2 bases respectively, with 10 bases between them. CDR3 amino acids: CSVDPGLNTEAFF. In DNA form, the CDR3 reads TGCAGCGTTGATCCCGGTTTAAACACTGAAGCTTTCTTT.

The genes are TRBV6-1 and TRBJ2-6; D perhaps matches TRBD1 (6 bases). Trimming cost V 2 bases and J 3 bases, with 11 bases left between them. The CDR3 runs 16 residues. Germline CDR1 MNHNS, CDR2 SASEGT. The CDR3, as DNA: TGTGCCAGCAGTGAATGGCAGGGGTATGGGGCCAACGTCCTGACTTTC. Its translation is CASSEWQGYGANVLTF.

To note about this clone: One end of the junction fails to match germline, which may point to a read error. The CDR3 is CASRDLGGPVLF. The CDR3 DNA reads as TGTGCCAGCCGGGACCTAGGGGGCCCGGTGCTCTTC. The chain couples TRBV7-9 to TRBJ2-1; 7 bases map to TRBD1. Germline V gene sequence: CDR1 SEHNR, CDR2 FQNEAQ (reference sequence). The CDR3 totals 12 residues.

The chain is built from TRBV9 and TRBJ1-1, with D perhaps TRBD1 (6 bases). The CDR3 totals 15 residues. Germline lookup yields CDR1 SGDLS and CDR2 YYNGEE. The V end was cut by 4 bases, the J end by 6 bases, with 19 bases between. For the CDR3, the DNA is TGTGCCAGCAGCCCTTATAGGGGGGCCCTCGCTGAAGCTTTCTTT. It encodes CASSPYRGALAEAFF. Full variable domain (rest looked up from reference TRBV9 and TRBJ1-1): DSGVTQTPKHLITATGQRVTLRCSPRSGDLSVYWYQQSLDQGLQFLIQYYNGEERAKGNILERFSAQQFPDLHSELNLSSLELGDSALYFCASSPYRGALAEAFFGQGTRLTVV.

The chain couples TRBV5-4 to TRBJ1-2; 12 bases are shared with TRBD1. The CDR3 is 16 amino acids. V lost 3 bases and J lost 6; bases outside the gene matches: 9. Looked up from germline, CDR1 is SGHNT and CDR2 is YYREEE (reference sequence). This CDR3 is CASSSLPGQGANGYTF. In DNA, the CDR3 is TGTGCCAGCAGCTCCTTGCCGGGACAGGGGGCAAATGGCTACACCTTC.

This chain links TRBV29-1 with TRBJ1-2; 7 bases are shared with TRBD1. CDR1 is SQVTM, CDR2 ANQGSEA, per germline. The V and J ends lost 7 bases and 13 bases, in that order; junction bases with no gene match: 3. This CDR3 is 8 amino acids long. The CDR3 sequence: CSATGVTF. The CDR3 nucleotides are TGCAGCGCAACAGGGGTCACCTTC.

A remark on this clone: This sample includes further DNA sequences coding for the same CDR3. V usage is TRBV2 and J usage is TRBJ2-7; D gene ambiguous. CDR3 size: 13 residues. Deletions cut 4 bases from V and 2 bases from J, with 9 bases between. In germline, CDR1 is SNHLY, CDR2 FYNNEI. CDR3 amino acids: CASSVAATYEQYF. CDR3 DNA sequence: TGTGCCAGCAGTGTGGCAGCTACCTACGAGCAGTACTTC.

The chain has TRBV4-1 and TRBJ1-6; D is undetermined. The CDR3 length is 12 residues. CDR1 is MGHRA, CDR2 YSYEKL, per germline. Trimming pared 5 bases from V and 11 bases from J, leaving 10 bases between. The CDR3 loop is CASSSSNTPLHF. Here the CDR3 DNA reads TGCGCCAGCAGCTCCTCCAATACACCCCTCCACTTT.

The J gene is TRBJ1-1, the V gene TRBV6-1; D gene ambiguous. Trimming stripped 7 bases from V and 2 bases from J, with 8 bases between. Germline values: CDR1 MNHNS, CDR2 SASEGT. The CDR3 contains 12 residues. The CDR3 sequence: CASNVFNTEAFF. The CDR3 region has the DNA TGTGCCAGCAACGTCTTTAACACTGAAGCTTTCTTT.

The CDR3 protein is CASMANQPQHF. The CDR3 DNA sequence: TGTGCCAGCATGGCCAATCAGCCCCAGCATTTT. The V gene is TRBV6-1, the J gene TRBJ1-5; D unclear. The length of the CDR3 is 11 residues. The germline V gene encodes CDR1 MNHNS and CDR2 SASEGT. With 7 bases removed from V and 3 bases from J, the gap between germline ends came to 4 bases.

The rearrangement joins TRBV7-6 to TRBJ2-7, with 10 bases that match TRBD1. CDR3 length: 15 residues. The V segment lost 5 bases and the J segment 5 bases; nucleotides outside the gene matches: 9. Per germline, CDR1 SGHVS and CDR2 FNYEAQ. The CDR3 DNA is TGTGCCAGCAGCCCGGGGTGGGGACAGGGGCACGAGCAGTACTTC. As protein: CASSPGWGQGHEQYF.

This chain links TRBV9 with TRBJ2-5; maybe TRBD2 (6 bases). The V and J ends lost 4 bases and 4 bases respectively, with 17 bases between them. This CDR3 is built from 15 residues. Germline-derived CDR1 and CDR2 are SGDLS and YYNGEE. The CDR3 DNA is TGTGCCAGCAGCCCCCAGGGCCTGGGGGGAGAGACCCAGTACTTC. It codes for CASSPQGLGGETQYF.

This clone was found once. This sequence joins TRBV2 and TRBJ2-7; D remains unclear. Germline V gene data show CDR1 as SNHLY and CDR2 as FYNNEI. This CDR3 spans 13 amino acids. V lost 3 bases and J 2 bases, leaving 8 bases between the germline ends. The CDR3 region has the DNA TGTGCCAGCAGTGACTTAGATACCTACGAGCAGTACTTC. Protein product: CASSDLDTYEQYF.

This sequence joins TRBV4-3 and TRBJ2-3; D gene uncertain. This CDR3 has 15 amino acids. Trimming removed 1 base at V and 1 base at J, with 9 bases between. Per germline, CDR1 LGHNA and CDR2 YSLEER. CDR3 amino acids: CASSQVWLRTDTQYF. The CDR3 region has the DNA TGCGCCAGCAGCCAAGTATGGCTGCGCACAGATACGCAGTATTTT.

This chain uses TRBV25-1 with TRBJ1-5; D remains ambiguous. Looked up from germline, CDR1 is MGHDK and CDR2 is SYGVNS. V lost 8 bases and J 1 base, leaving 12 bases between the germline ends. This CDR3 region has 14 residues. CDR3 DNA sequence: TGTGCCAGCGGAGGAGAACCCAGCAATCAGCCCCAGCATTTT. This translates into CASGGEPSNQPQHF.

This chain joins TRBV28 and TRBJ1-1; D unclear. The CDR3 length is 15 residues. The germline V gene has CDR1 MDHEN and CDR2 SYDVKM. V was clipped by 2 bases and J by 5 bases, with 15 bases between them. This CDR3 is CASSLPPGLRTEAFF. For the CDR3, the DNA is TGTGCCAGCAGTTTACCCCCCGGCCTCCGGACTGAAGCTTTCTTT.

V usage is TRBV7-9 and J usage is TRBJ2-1, with D possibly being TRBD2 (5 bases). The CDR3 loop spans 15 amino acids. Between the trimmed V and J ends, which lost 1 base and 9 bases, there was a span of 16 bases. CDR1 is SEHNR and CDR2 is FQNEAQ in the germline V gene (reference sequence). For the CDR3, the DNA is TGTGCCAGCAGCTTAGAGTTTTCGGGGTCGAGTGAGCAGTTCTTC. Its translation is CASSLEFSGSSEQFF.

J is TRBJ1-1 and V is TRBV18, with D uncertain. The CDR3 is 15 amino acids. V was trimmed by 1 base and J by 7 bases, leaving 16 bases between them. From germline, CDR1 is KGHSH and CDR2 LQKENI. CDR3 protein: CASSPRAGPYVEAFF. In DNA, the CDR3 is TGTGCCAGCTCACCACGGGCCGGCCCCTATGTTGAAGCTTTCTTT.

The chain employs TRBV5-3 and TRBJ2-7; tentative D call: TRBD1 (6 bases). TRBV5-3 is known as an ORF, though its function is uncertain. Between the trimmed V and J ends, which lost 3 bases and 2 bases, there was a span of 12 bases. The CDR3 extends over 14 amino acids. CDR3 in amino acids: CARSSYRAAYEQYF. The CDR3 nucleotides read TGTGCCAGAAGCTCCTACAGGGCAGCCTACGAGCAGTACTTC.

The chain has TRBV13 and TRBJ2-1; 10 nucleotides agree with TRBD1. The junction had 6 bases not matched to a gene; V was cut back by 4 bases and J by 3 bases. The CDR3 is 16 amino acids. Germline CDR1 is PRHDT and CDR2 is FYEKMQ (reference sequence). In DNA, the CDR3 is TGTGCCAGCAGCTCATCGGACAGGGGGAACTACAATGAGCAGTTCTTC. Translating gives CASSSSDRGNYNEQFF.

V gene TRBV15 combines with J gene TRBJ2-4; the D is unclear. The CDR3 is 15 residues long. V was shortened by 0 bases and J by 0 bases, with 6 bases between the two germline ends. Germline V gives CDR1 LNHNV, CDR2 YYDKDF (reference sequence). The CDR3, as DNA: TGTGCCACCAGCAGAGAGGTCCCAGCCAAAAACATTCAGTACTTC. Protein: CATSREVPAKNIQYF.

The chain is built from TRBV5-8 and TRBJ1-2; possible D gene TRBD1, 6 bases. Trimming took off 4 bases at V and 4 bases at J, with 17 bases between the two ends. Germline V CDR1 and CDR2: SGHTS, YDEGEE. This CDR3 is built from 15 residues. CDR3 residues: CASSLGQFTLYGYTF. The CDR3 DNA sequence: TGTGCCAGCAGCCTCGGACAGTTCACCCTCTATGGCTACACCTTC.

This clone has just one count. V and J are TRBV10-3 and TRBJ2-6; no definite D call. Deletions cut 9 bases from V and 3 bases from J, with 0 bases between. CDR1 is ENHRY, CDR2 SYGVKD, per germline. The CDR3 sequence is 10 residues long. The CDR3 sequence: CAIGANVLTF. CDR3 nucleotide sequence: TGTGCCATTGGGGCCAACGTCCTGACTTTC.